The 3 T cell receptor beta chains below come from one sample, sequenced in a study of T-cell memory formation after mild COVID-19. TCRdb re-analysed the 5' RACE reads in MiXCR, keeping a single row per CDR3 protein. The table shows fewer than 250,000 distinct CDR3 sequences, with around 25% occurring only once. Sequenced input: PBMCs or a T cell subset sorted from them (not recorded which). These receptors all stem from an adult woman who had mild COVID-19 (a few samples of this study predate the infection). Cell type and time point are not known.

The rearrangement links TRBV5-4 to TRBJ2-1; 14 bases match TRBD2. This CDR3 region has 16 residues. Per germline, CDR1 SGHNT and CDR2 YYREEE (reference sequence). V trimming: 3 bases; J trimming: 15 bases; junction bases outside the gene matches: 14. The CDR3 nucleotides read TGTGCCAGCAGCTCGGAGACTAGCGGGAGGGCCCAGTATCTGTTCTTC. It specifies CASSSETSGRAQYLFF.

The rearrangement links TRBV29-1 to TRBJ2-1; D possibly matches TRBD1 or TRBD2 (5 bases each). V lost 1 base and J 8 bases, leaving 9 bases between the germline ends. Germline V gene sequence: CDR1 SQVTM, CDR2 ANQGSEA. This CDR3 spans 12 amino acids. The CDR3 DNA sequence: TGCAGCGTTGAAGTAGGGACGGATGAGCAGTTCTTC. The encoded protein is CSVEVGTDEQFF.

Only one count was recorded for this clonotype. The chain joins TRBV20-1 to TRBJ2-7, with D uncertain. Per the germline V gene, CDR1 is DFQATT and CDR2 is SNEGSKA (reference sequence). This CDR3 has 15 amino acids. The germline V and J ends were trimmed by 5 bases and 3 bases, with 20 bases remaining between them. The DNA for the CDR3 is TGCAGTGCTTCAGACCCGGACGGGCTAAACTACGAGCAGTACTTC. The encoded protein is CSASDPDGLNYEQYF.